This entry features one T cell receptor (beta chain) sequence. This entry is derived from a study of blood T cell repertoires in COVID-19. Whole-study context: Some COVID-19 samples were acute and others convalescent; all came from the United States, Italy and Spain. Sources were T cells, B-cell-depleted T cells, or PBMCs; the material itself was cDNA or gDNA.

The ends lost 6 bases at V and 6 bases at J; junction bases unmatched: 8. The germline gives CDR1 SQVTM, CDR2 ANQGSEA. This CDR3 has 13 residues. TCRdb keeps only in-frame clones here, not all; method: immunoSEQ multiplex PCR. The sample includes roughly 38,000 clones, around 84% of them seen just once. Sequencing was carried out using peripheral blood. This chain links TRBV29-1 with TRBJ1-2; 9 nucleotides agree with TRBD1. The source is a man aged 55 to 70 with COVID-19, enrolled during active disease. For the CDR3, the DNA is TGCAGCGTCGCGGGACAGGGTCCGGATGGCTACACCTTC. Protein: CSVAGQGPDGYTF.